These 27 T cell receptor beta chains originate from one sample sequenced in a study of T cells in Graves' hyperthyroidism and ophthalmopathy. Researchers amplified the TCR beta CDR3 regions from RNA transcripts. Carried out on the TCR CDR3, a first-round RT-PCR used the HTBI primer set. TCRdb reprocessed the multiplex PCR reads via MiXCR and lists one record per CDR3 protein. The table shows about 500,000 distinct CDR3 sequences, with approximately 49% occurring only once. Material for sequencing was peripheral blood or thyroid tissue (not recorded which). These receptors all come from an adult woman with Graves' disease, either hyperthyroidism or ophthalmopathy (not recorded which).

The genes are TRBV6-2 or TRBV6-3 and TRBJ2-3; TRBD2 is a possible D gene (5 bases). Germline V gives CDR1 MNHEY, CDR2 SVGEGT. V was trimmed by 7 bases and J by 4 bases, leaving 15 bases between them. This CDR3 has 14 residues. CDR3 in DNA: TGTGCCAGCAAGGACTGGAGAGTGGCAGATACGCAGTATTTT. It encodes CASKDWRVADTQYF.

The genes are TRBV19 and TRBJ1-5; perhaps TRBD1 as D (6 bases). This CDR3 spans 16 amino acids. V lost 6 bases and J lost 3, with 18 bases in between. The germline V gene encodes CDR1 LNHDA and CDR2 SQIVND (reference sequence). The CDR3 DNA sequence: TGTGCCAGTAGGCCCACAGGGAACAGTTACAATCAGCCCCAGCATTTT. Its translation: CASRPTGNSYNQPQHF.

This clonotype has a handful of counts. V usage is TRBV4-1 and J usage is TRBJ1-2; the D gene is possibly TRBD1 (6 bases). Germline lookup yields CDR1 MGHRA and CDR2 YSYEKL. This CDR3 has 16 amino acids. V lost 0 bases and J lost 6, with 17 bases in between. The CDR3 sequence: CASSQDRTAAGDGYTF. Here the CDR3 DNA reads TGCGCCAGCAGCCAAGATAGGACAGCGGCAGGGGATGGCTACACCTTC.

This rearrangement joins TRBV6-5 to TRBJ2-7, with 7 bases aligning to TRBD1. The germline CDR1 and CDR2 sequences are MNHEY and SVGAGI. The CDR3 is made up of 15 amino acids. Trimming cost V 6 bases and J 3 bases; bases outside gene matches: 11. In DNA form, the CDR3 reads TGTGCCAGCAGAAGAAAGGGACAGAACCACTACGAGCAGTACTTC. Translated, it gives CASRRKGQNHYEQYF.

V gene TRBV14 combines with J gene TRBJ1-3, with D perhaps matching TRBD1 (6 bases). The V gene's germline CDR1 is SGHDN and CDR2 FVKESK. The CDR3 totals 16 residues. Trimming took off 3 bases at V and 7 bases at J, with 19 bases between the two ends. CDR3 sequence (DNA): TGTGCCAGCAGCCAGAAACAACAGGGTTATGGGAACACCATATATTTT. Translated, it gives CASSQKQQGYGNTIYF.

V usage is TRBV24-1 and J usage is TRBJ1-2, with D unresolved. This CDR3 has 12 amino acids. CDR1 is KGHDR and CDR2 is SFDVKD in the germline V gene. V was cut by 9 bases and J by 6 bases, with 13 bases left in between. In DNA form, the CDR3 reads TGTGCCACCGGGCCGTCAGCGGATGGCTACACCTTC. Residues: CATGPSADGYTF.

The chain links TRBV19 to TRBJ1-4; D uncertain. The CDR3 runs 16 residues. V lost 5 bases and J lost 8, with 21 bases in between. Germline V gene data show CDR1 as LNHDA and CDR2 as SQIVND (reference sequence). CDR3 sequence: CASSSWDQPGREKLFF. CDR3 bases: TGTGCCAGTAGTTCCTGGGATCAGCCCGGGCGAGAAAAACTGTTTTTT.

This clonotype was seen many times. This chain joins TRBV28 and TRBJ1-2, with 10 bases lining up with TRBD1. Germline V gene data show CDR1 as MDHEN and CDR2 as SYDVKM. The CDR3 spans 13 residues. The V gene end was trimmed by 7 bases and the J gene end by 8 bases; junction bases not matched to a gene: 7. DNA of the CDR3: TGTGCCAGCACAGGAGACAGGGGGCGAGGCTACACCTTC. It encodes CASTGDRGRGYTF.

The CDR3 loop reads CASSQDEVAGGRETQYF. In DNA form, the CDR3 reads TGCGCCAGCAGCCAAGATGAGGTAGCGGGGGGGCGAGAGACCCAGTACTTC. The rearrangement joins TRBV4-1 to TRBJ2-5; the match to TRBD2 covers 11 bases. Germline values: CDR1 MGHRA, CDR2 YSYEKL. J was trimmed by 4 bases and V by 0 bases; bases with no gene match: 7. CDR3 length: 17 amino acids.

V and J are TRBV9 and TRBJ1-1; tentative D call: TRBD1 (5 bases). V was cut by 3 bases and J by 0 bases, with 18 bases left in between. The CDR3 has 17 amino acids. Germline V gene data show CDR1 as SGDLS and CDR2 as YYNGEE. The CDR3 sequence is CASSGLPWGNMNTEAFF. DNA of the CDR3: TGTGCCAGCAGCGGGCTCCCGTGGGGGAATATGAACACTGAAGCTTTCTTT.

The J gene is TRBJ2-7, the V gene TRBV2; 7 bases align to TRBD1. Germline values: CDR1 SNHLY, CDR2 FYNNEI. V shed 6 bases and J 5 bases; nucleotides not matched to a gene: 10. The CDR3 is 14 residues long. The CDR3 region has the DNA TGTGCCAGCAGACTGACTGGGACAGTCAACGAGCAGTACTTC. It codes for CASRLTGTVNEQYF.

At least ten counts were recorded for this clonotype. The V and J genes are TRBV29-1 and TRBJ2-7; tentative D call: TRBD2 (6 bases). The CDR3 runs to 14 residues. Germline loops: CDR1 SQVTM, CDR2 ANQGSEA. V lost 4 bases and J 2 bases, leaving 15 bases between the germline ends. The CDR3, as DNA: TGCAGCGTTGGACGCCGGGACTTAGCCTACGAGCAGTACTTC. This encodes CSVGRRDLAYEQYF.

The chain joins TRBV10-3 to TRBJ2-2; D call uncertain. CDR3 length: 15 amino acids. Germline CDR1 ENHRY, CDR2 SYGVKD. V was cut by 6 bases and J by 8 bases, with 19 bases left in between. This CDR3 is CAISSQEGFTGELFF. The CDR3 coding sequence is TGTGCCATCAGCAGCCAAGAAGGTTTTACTGGGGAGCTGTTTTTT.

This clonotype was counted only a few times. The chain combines TRBV6-5 with TRBJ1-5, with D maybe TRBD1 (6 bases). The CDR3 has 14 amino acids. Germline CDR1 MNHEY, CDR2 SVGAGI. V lost 4 bases and J 5 bases, leaving 12 bases between the germline ends. The CDR3 here is CASSLPRTDQPQHF. CDR3 coding DNA: TGTGCCAGCAGTTTACCCCGGACAGATCAGCCCCAGCATTTT.

The V gene is TRBV9, the J gene TRBJ2-5, with 8 bases lining up with TRBD2. The CDR3 spans 15 residues. The V gene end was trimmed by 4 bases and the J gene end by 5 bases; junction bases not matched to a gene: 10. Germline values: CDR1 SGDLS, CDR2 YYNGEE. The CDR3 loop reads CASSPQAGAGETQYF. CDR3 DNA sequence: TGTGCCAGCAGCCCCCAAGCGGGAGCAGGGGAGACCCAGTACTTC.

This clonotype was found many times. The chain uses TRBV6-5 and TRBJ2-7; 10 positions agree with TRBD1. V was clipped by 2 bases and J by 4 bases; unmatched bases: 8. Per germline, CDR1 MNHEY and CDR2 SVGAGI. This CDR3 region has 16 residues. In nucleotides, the CDR3 is TGTGCCAGCAGTTACCGGCCGGGACAGGGGAATTACGAGCAGTACTTC. Residues: CASSYRPGQGNYEQYF.

This clonotype has more than one count but fewer than ten. The chain joins TRBV5-1 to TRBJ1-1; 7 bases line up with TRBD1. The CDR3 sequence is 14 residues long. CDR1 is SGHRS and CDR2 is YFSETQ in the germline V gene. V lost 4 bases to trimming and J lost 3 bases; unmatched junction nucleotides: 6. In nucleotides, the CDR3 is TGCGCCAGCAGCCCAGGGACAGCCTACACTGAAGCTTTCTTT. It yields the protein CASSPGTAYTEAFF. The entire variable domain, with the rest obtained from reference TRBV5-1 and TRBJ1-1, is as follows: KAGVTQTPRYLIKTRGQQVTLSCSPISGHRSVSWYQQTPGQGLQFLFEYFSETQRNKGNFPGRFSGRQFSNSRSEMNVSTLELGDSALYLCASSPGTAYTEAFFGQGTRLTVV.

J is TRBJ1-6 and V is TRBV10-3; maybe TRBD1 (5 bases). The V end was cut by 9 bases, the J end by 9 bases, with 15 bases between. Per the germline V gene, CDR1 is ENHRY and CDR2 is SYGVKD. The CDR3 loop spans 13 amino acids. CDR3 sequence: CAISGSGLSPLHF. CDR3 sequence (DNA): TGTGCCATTTCAGGGTCGGGCCTTTCACCCCTCCACTTT.

The chain has TRBV2 and TRBJ1-5; D remains ambiguous. V lost 10 bases, J lost 11 bases, and 24 bases lay in between. Germline V gene lookup returns CDR1 SNHLY and CDR2 FYNNEI. The CDR3 is made up of 14 amino acids. The DNA of the CDR3 is TGTGCCAATCGACTAGCGGGAGATCAAGAGACCCAGCATTTT. It yields the protein CANRLAGDQETQHF.

This clonotype has only one observation. This CDR3 is missing its conserved last phenylalanine or tryptophan, likely due to a read error. This chain connects TRBV10-3 to TRBJ1-1, with D possibly TRBD1 on 6 matching bases. V gave up 0 bases and J gave up 1 base, with 9 bases separating them. The CDR3 is made up of 15 amino acids. Germline-derived CDR1 and CDR2 are ENHRY and SYGVKD. The CDR3 nucleotides read TGTGCCATCAGTGAGTCAGCACAGGGGAACACTGAAGCTTTCTCT. Its protein product is CAISESAQGNTEAFS.

This clonotype was detected ten times or more. This chain joins TRBV11-2 and TRBJ1-1; tentatively, D is TRBD1 (6 bases). Between the trimmed V and J ends, which lost 0 bases and 4 bases, there was a span of 9 bases. CDR3 length: 14 residues. Germline lookup yields CDR1 SGHAT and CDR2 FQNNGV. The DNA of the CDR3 is TGTGCCAGCAGCTTAGAGAGGGGGGGCACTGAAGCTTTCTTT. It encodes CASSLERGGTEAFF.

This chain joins TRBV20-1 and TRBJ1-5, with D possibly TRBD1 on 5 matching bases. The CDR3 extends over 15 amino acids. Trimming took 7 bases from V and 6 from J, leaving 22 bases between them. CDR1 DFQATT and CDR2 SNEGSKA come from the germline V gene (reference sequence). The CDR3 sequence: CSVEGMKGGRQPQHF. The CDR3 region has the DNA TGCAGTGTCGAGGGGATGAAAGGAGGACGTCAGCCCCAGCATTTT.

Ten or more counts support this clonotype. V and J are TRBV11-2 and TRBJ2-7, with 7 bases lining up with TRBD1. Germline V gene sequence: CDR1 SGHAT, CDR2 FQNNGV. V lost 5 bases and J lost 0; bases outside the gene matches: 16. The CDR3 length is 18 residues. CDR3 sequence (DNA): TGTGCCAGCAGCCCCATCGGTCGGGACAGAGGATCCTCCTACGAGCAGTACTTC. Amino acid sequence: CASSPIGRDRGSSYEQYF.

V gene TRBV10-2 combines with J gene TRBJ1-6; tentatively, D is TRBD1 (6 bases). CDR1 is WSHSY and CDR2 is SAAADI in the germline V gene. V lost 2 bases and J lost 8, with 13 bases in between. The CDR3 has 15 amino acids. The CDR3 nucleotides are TGCGCCAGCAGTGAGGAAACAGGGAGGTATTCACCCCTCCACTTT. Translating gives CASSEETGRYSPLHF.

J is TRBJ1-1 and V is TRBV28; no reliable D call. This CDR3 comprises 11 residues. V lost 6 bases to trimming and J lost 6 bases, with 8 bases between them. Germline CDR1 MDHEN, CDR2 SYDVKM. CDR3 DNA: TGTGCCAGCAGGGACCTCTCTGAAGCTTTCTTT. It yields the protein CASRDLSEAFF.

In its sample, this clonotype was seen many times. The chain combines TRBV10-3 with TRBJ1-2, with a possible D match to TRBD1 (5 bases). V dropped 7 bases and J dropped 6 bases, with 15 bases sitting between them. Germline V gives CDR1 ENHRY, CDR2 SYGVKD. This CDR3 has 13 residues. The CDR3 region is CAITGTYRNGYTF. The CDR3 region has the DNA TGTGCCATCACGGGGACCTACCGTAATGGCTACACCTTC.

This clonotype occurred many times. V usage is TRBV10-1 and J usage is TRBJ2-5; maybe TRBD2 (6 bases). This CDR3 has 15 amino acids. The germline V gene encodes CDR1 WNHNN and CDR2 SYGVQD (reference sequence). Trimming pared 1 base from V and 0 bases from J, leaving 9 bases between. The CDR3 DNA follows: TGCGCCAGCAGTGAGTTACGCGGGAACCAAGAGACCCAGTACTTC. This gives the protein CASSELRGNQETQYF.